The 8 T cell receptor beta chains below all came from one sample that was sequenced in a study of blood T cell repertoires in COVID-19. Clones were read by immunoSEQ multiplex PCR, and TCRdb kept only the in-frame ones, dropping some. The data contain roughly 150,000 clones, 65% to 80% of them singletons. Sample: PBMCs or T cells enriched from blood (not recorded which). The receptor source for this set is a woman in her seventies in a cohort exposed to, infected with or recovered from COVID-19 (not recorded which).

The V call is TRBV27, the J call TRBJ1-1, with D unresolved. Per germline, CDR1 MNHEY and CDR2 SMNVEV (reference sequence). V dropped 8 bases and J dropped 4 bases, with 11 bases sitting between them. The CDR3 length is 12 residues. As DNA, the CDR3 is TGTGCCAGCGTCAGGTCCTCCACTGAAGCTTTCTTT. It encodes CASVRSSTEAFF.

The J gene is TRBJ1-1, the V gene TRBV28; weak D call: TRBD1 (6 bases). The CDR3 is made up of 16 amino acids. V dropped 7 bases and J dropped 0 bases, with 18 bases sitting between them. Germline V CDR1 and CDR2: MDHEN, SYDVKM. The DNA of the CDR3 is TGTGCCAGCATTAGCGCGGGGGCTCCTATGAACACTGAAGCTTTCTTT. Translated, it gives CASISAGAPMNTEAFF.

This clone was recorded only once. The chain couples TRBV14 to TRBJ1-2; TRBD1 matches 9 bases. V was clipped by 0 bases and J by 2 bases; unmatched bases: 10. The length of the CDR3 is 18 residues. CDR1 and CDR2 (germline): SGHDN, FVKESK. In DNA, the CDR3 is TGTGCCAGCAGCCAAGATGCCGGGACAGGGTGGTCCAACTATGGCTACACCTTC. It codes for CASSQDAGTGWSNYGYTF.

This clone has more than one count but fewer than ten. The rearrangement joins TRBV7-2 to TRBJ2-1; D possibly corresponds to TRBD1 (7 bases). V shed 3 bases and J shed 7 bases, with 19 bases lying between them. The CDR3 extends over 16 amino acids. CDR1 is SGHTA, CDR2 FQGNSA, per germline. The CDR3 protein is CASSFPGAGGLNEQFF. CDR3 DNA sequence: TGTGCCAGCAGCTTCCCCGGGGCAGGGGGGTTGAATGAGCAGTTCTTC.

The chain recombines TRBV3-1 (or the pseudogene TRBV3-2) with TRBJ2-1; a possible D gene is TRBD2 (5 bases). The CDR3 consists of 13 residues. V was pared by 3 bases and J by 9 bases, with 12 bases between. CDR1 and CDR2 (germline): LGHDT, YNNKEL (reference sequence). The CDR3 DNA reads as TGTGCCAGCAGCCAGTTCGGAGGAGGTGAGCAGTTCTTC. It is translated as CASSQFGGGEQFF.

The chain has TRBV10-2 and TRBJ2-5; D is possibly TRBD1 (7 bases). V was pared by 3 bases and J by 5 bases, with 10 bases between. The V gene's germline CDR1 is WSHSY and CDR2 SAAADI. This CDR3 comprises 13 residues. The CDR3 region is CASSEQGRETQYF. CDR3 coding DNA: TGCGCCAGCAGTGAACAGGGGAGGGAGACCCAGTACTTC.

The gene calls are TRBV11-2 and TRBJ2-5; D might be TRBD1 (5 bases). Germline loops: CDR1 SGHAT, CDR2 FQNNGV. The ends were cut back, 10 bases at V and 4 bases at J, with 22 bases in the middle. This CDR3 region has 15 residues. Here the CDR3 reads CATQLSSGSGETQYF. The DNA of the CDR3 is TGTGCCACCCAGCTTTCCTCAGGGTCTGGAGAGACCCAGTACTTC.

This clone was detected once. Written as DNA, the CDR3 is TGCAGCGCGAAACCACAGGGAGATGGCTACACCTTC. Residues: CSAKPQGDGYTF. The chain couples TRBV29-1 to TRBJ1-2, with TRBD1 as a possible D gene (6 bases). The CDR3 runs 12 residues. V was cut by 7 bases and J by 6 bases, with 15 bases left in between. Germline V lookup: CDR1 SQVTM, CDR2 ANQGSEA.